The 22 T cell receptor beta chains in this list originate from one sample, sequenced in a study of shared clonotypes between healthy human individuals. Produced via immunoSEQ multiplex PCR; TCRdb's table is partial and in-frame only. The sample comprises around 1.9 million clones, approximately 92% of which are singletons, and 1.5% to 2% rests with the top ten. CD8 cells regarded as naive lacked CD45RO, were positively chosen for CCR7, and omitted terminally differentiated effector memory CD45RA+ cells. The sample consisted of naive CD8+ T cells from PBMCs. These receptors were obtained from a man between 18 and 35 years old in good health. Some clones in this sample may be carry-over from other donors' samples.

V usage is TRBV7-3 and J usage is TRBJ2-1; 8 bases align to TRBD2. Germline lookup yields CDR1 SGHTA and CDR2 FQGTGA. The V segment lost 0 bases and the J segment 7 bases; nucleotides outside the gene matches: 5. The CDR3 has 15 residues. In DNA, the CDR3 is TGTGCCAGCAGCTTAACCGGCGGGAGGATAAATGAGCAGTTCTTC. The encoded protein is CASSLTGGRINEQFF.

The chain carries TRBV11-2 and TRBJ2-5, with D maybe TRBD2 (6 bases). CDR3 length: 15 amino acids. Deletions cut 6 bases from V and 5 bases from J, with 19 bases between. The germline V gene has CDR1 SGHAT and CDR2 FQNNGV. The CDR3 region has the DNA TGTGCCAGCAGTCCCGGGACTCACGGTGGGGAGACCCAGTACTTC. Amino acids: CASSPGTHGGETQYF. Looking up the rest from reference TRBV11-2 and TRBJ2-5 gives the full variable domain: EAGVAQSPRYKIIEKRQSVAFWCNPISGHATLYWYQQILGQGPKLLIQFQNNGVVDDSQLPKDRFSAERLKGVDSTLKIQPAKLEDSAVYLCASSPGTHGGETQYFGPGTRLLVL.

The rearrangement uses TRBV27 and TRBJ2-7; the match to TRBD1 covers 12 bases. After removal of 3 bases from V and 9 bases from J, the junction contained 6 bases not matched to a gene. The V gene's germline CDR1 is MNHEY and CDR2 SMNVEV (reference sequence). The CDR3 sequence is 14 residues long. The CDR3 loop reads CASSFGTGGFGQYF. CDR3 bases: TGTGCCAGCAGTTTCGGGACAGGGGGCTTCGGGCAGTACTTC.

This clone came up a few times. The rearrangement joins TRBV13 to TRBJ1-1; D is ambiguous. Trimming removed 3 bases from V and 6 bases from J, with 11 bases in between. Germline V gene lookup returns CDR1 PRHDT and CDR2 FYEKMQ (reference sequence). The length of the CDR3 is 13 residues. The CDR3 DNA sequence: TGTGCCAGCAGCTTTAGTGATACGGCTGAAGCTTTCTTT. This codes for CASSFSDTAEAFF.

This clone was seen a single time. Other nucleotide sequences in the sample specify the same CDR3. The chain joins TRBV27 to TRBJ2-1; D is unclear. CDR1 and CDR2 (germline): MNHEY, SMNVEV (reference sequence). The length of the CDR3 is 12 residues. V was trimmed by 9 bases and J by 4 bases, leaving 10 bases between them. The CDR3 is CASTGTYNEQFF. CDR3 DNA sequence: TGTGCCAGTACCGGCACATACAATGAGCAGTTCTTC.

This clone appeared a few times. In the same sample, other DNA sequences code for this CDR3. The chain's CDR3 is CASSLSQGTEAFF. The CDR3 region has the DNA TGTGCCAGCAGTTTATCGCAGGGCACTGAAGCTTTCTTT. The V and J genes are TRBV27 and TRBJ1-1; possibly TRBD1 for D (5 bases). CDR1 is MNHEY, CDR2 SMNVEV, per germline (reference sequence). This CDR3 has 13 residues. Trimming removed 0 bases from V and 4 bases from J, with 6 bases in between.

The genes are TRBV4-1 and TRBJ2-2, with D perhaps matching TRBD1 or TRBD2 (6 bases each). CDR1 is MGHRA, CDR2 YSYEKL, per germline. V was clipped by 4 bases and J by 6 bases, with 24 bases between them. The CDR3 has 18 residues. Here the CDR3 reads CASSPQGGNRRLAGELFF. CDR3 nucleotide sequence: TGCGCCAGCAGCCCCCAAGGGGGGAATAGAAGGTTGGCCGGGGAGCTGTTTTTT.

The chain couples TRBV9 to TRBJ2-3; 9 nucleotides line up with TRBD2. The V gene end was trimmed by 5 bases and the J gene end by 1 base; junction bases not matched to a gene: 11. The CDR3 runs 17 residues. Germline V lookup: CDR1 SGDLS, CDR2 YYNGEE. CDR3: CASSADPSGTRTDTQYF. The CDR3, as DNA: TGTGCCAGCAGTGCAGATCCTAGCGGGACCCGCACAGATACGCAGTATTTT.

The V gene is TRBV29-1, the J gene TRBJ1-2; D remains unclear. CDR3 length: 14 residues. The V end lost 4 bases, the J end lost 0 bases, and 12 bases lay between the germline ends. Per germline, CDR1 SQVTM and CDR2 ANQGSEA. The CDR3 spells CSVGSHEANYGYTF. DNA of the CDR3: TGCAGCGTTGGGTCCCACGAAGCTAACTATGGCTACACCTTC.

The rearrangement joins TRBV9 to TRBJ2-7; 8 positions agree with TRBD1. CDR1 is SGDLS and CDR2 is YYNGEE in the germline V gene. The CDR3 runs 15 residues. Trimming at V came to 4 bases and at J to 3 bases, leaving 9 bases not matched to a gene. CDR3 nucleotide sequence: TGTGCCAGCAGCCCGGGACAGGCCCTGGTCTACGAGCAGTACTTC. Residues: CASSPGQALVYEQYF.

This chain connects TRBV29-1 to TRBJ2-1; the match to TRBD2 covers 8 bases. Germline trimming cut 2 bases from V and 3 bases from J; bases unmatched to any gene: 3. The length of the CDR3 is 14 residues. From germline, CDR1 is SQVTM and CDR2 ANQGSEA. This chain's CDR3 is CSVELREDYNEQFF. CDR3 bases: TGCAGCGTTGAATTGCGGGAGGACTACAATGAGCAGTTCTTC.

The J gene is TRBJ2-2, the V gene TRBV11-2, with D perhaps TRBD2 (6 bases). Germline lookup yields CDR1 SGHAT and CDR2 FQNNGV. V lost 2 bases and J 2 bases, leaving 18 bases between the germline ends. The CDR3 extends over 18 amino acids. For the CDR3, the DNA is TGTGCCAGCAGCTTATTCCGGGCGCAGGGACTTAACACCGGGGAGCTGTTTTTT. Its translation is CASSLFRAQGLNTGELFF.

CDR3 in DNA: TGTGCCAGCAGCTTAGTAGGGGGGAGGAGCTCCTACGAGCAGTACTTC. Amino acid sequence: CASSLVGGRSSYEQYF. The chain has TRBV5-4 and TRBJ2-7, with D perhaps given as TRBD1 or TRBD2 (6 bases each). V was shortened by 2 bases and J by 0 bases, with 15 bases between the two germline ends. The germline gives CDR1 SGHNT, CDR2 YYREEE (reference sequence). This CDR3 is built from 16 residues. The variable domain in full, completed from reference TRBV5-4 and TRBJ2-7, reads ETGVTQSPTHLIKTRGQQVTLRCSSQSGHNTVSWYQQALGQGPQFIFQYYREEENGRGNFPPRFSGLQFPNYSSELNVNALELDDSALYLCASSLVGGRSSYEQYFGPGTRLTVT.

The genes are TRBV6-6 and TRBJ2-3; TRBD2 matches at 10 bases. V shed 1 base, J shed 1 base, and the junction held 2 bases outside the gene matches. Germline V gene lookup returns CDR1 MNHNY and CDR2 SVGAGI (reference sequence). CDR3 length equals 16 residues. CDR3 loop: CASSYYGLAGTDTQYF. CDR3 coding DNA: TGTGCCAGCAGTTACTATGGACTAGCGGGCACAGATACGCAGTATTTT.

On this clone: Other DNA sequences of this sample code for an identical CDR3. V gene TRBV9 combines with J gene TRBJ1-5, with 10 nucleotides matching TRBD1. J lost 5 bases, V lost 4 bases, and 6 bases had no gene match. The germline gives CDR1 SGDLS, CDR2 YYNGEE. The CDR3 is 15 residues long. This chain's CDR3 is CASSPWDRGDQPQHF. For the CDR3, the DNA is TGTGCCAGCAGCCCCTGGGACAGGGGCGATCAGCCCCAGCATTTT.

This clone is a singleton in its sample. The V call is TRBV11-2, the J call TRBJ2-5; possible D gene TRBD2, 6 bases. Trimming shortened V by 1 base and J by 5 bases, and 11 bases separated the two germline ends. This CDR3 contains 14 residues. Germline V gene data show CDR1 as SGHAT and CDR2 as FQNNGV. The CDR3 loop reads CASSLAGVYETQYF. For the CDR3, the DNA is TGTGCCAGCAGCTTAGCGGGAGTCTACGAGACCCAGTACTTC.

The chain is built from TRBV11-2 and TRBJ1-4; perhaps TRBD1 as D (5 bases). From germline, CDR1 is SGHAT and CDR2 FQNNGV. This CDR3 contains 15 residues. V was trimmed by 3 bases and J by 2 bases, leaving 10 bases between them. The CDR3 DNA sequence: TGTGCCAGCAGCTTGCCGACAGTTACTAATGAAAAACTGTTTTTT. Translating gives CASSLPTVTNEKLFF.

This clone showed up just once. The rearrangement uses TRBV11-2 and TRBJ2-7; unclear D gene. The CDR3 runs 16 residues. Trimming cost V 2 bases and J 2 bases, with 16 bases left between them. In germline, CDR1 is SGHAT, CDR2 FQNNGV. CDR3 bases: TGTGCCAGCAGCTTACCCCGCGATATGTCAACCTACGAGCAGTACTTC. This codes for CASSLPRDMSTYEQYF.

In the case of this clone: Other DNA sequences from this sample encode an identical CDR3 as well. V is TRBV28 and J is TRBJ2-7; D is undetermined. V lost 1 base and J 5 bases, leaving 3 bases between the germline ends. Germline loops: CDR1 MDHEN, CDR2 SYDVKM. This CDR3 is 11 amino acids long. The CDR3, as DNA: TGTGCCAGCAGTTTATCGAACGAGCAGTACTTC. Amino acids: CASSLSNEQYF. Combining the CDR3 with reference TRBV28 and TRBJ2-7 gives the whole variable domain DVKVTQSSRYLVKRTGEKVFLECVQDMDHENMFWYRQDPGLGLRLIYFSYDVKMKEKGDIPEGYSVSREKKERFSLILESASTNQTSMYLCASSLSNEQYFGPGTRLTVT.

CDR3 in amino acids: CASSLLLAANYNEQFF. The CDR3 nucleotides are TGTGCCAGCAGTTTGTTACTAGCGGCCAACTACAATGAGCAGTTCTTC. This chain links TRBV27 with TRBJ2-1; 8 bases align to TRBD2. The CDR3 is 16 amino acids. Trimming cost V 3 bases and J 3 bases; bases outside gene matches: 7. Germline CDR1 is MNHEY and CDR2 is SMNVEV (reference sequence).

The V gene is TRBV4-1, the J gene TRBJ1-2, with D hard to call. This CDR3 comprises 15 residues. Germline V CDR1 and CDR2: MGHRA, YSYEKL. Trimming removed 3 bases at V and 6 bases at J, with 17 bases between. CDR3 protein: CASSQGGWGADGYTF. The CDR3 DNA is TGCGCCAGCAGCCAGGGAGGGTGGGGAGCGGATGGCTACACCTTC.

The chain couples TRBV9 to TRBJ2-3; D may be TRBD2 (5 bases). V lost 3 bases to trimming and J lost 0 bases, with 17 bases between them. Germline V CDR1 and CDR2: SGDLS, YYNGEE. The CDR3 has 17 amino acids. CDR3 nucleotides: TGTGCCAGCAGCGGACCGACATTAAGCGGAAGCACAGATACGCAGTATTTT. The encoded protein is CASSGPTLSGSTDTQYF.